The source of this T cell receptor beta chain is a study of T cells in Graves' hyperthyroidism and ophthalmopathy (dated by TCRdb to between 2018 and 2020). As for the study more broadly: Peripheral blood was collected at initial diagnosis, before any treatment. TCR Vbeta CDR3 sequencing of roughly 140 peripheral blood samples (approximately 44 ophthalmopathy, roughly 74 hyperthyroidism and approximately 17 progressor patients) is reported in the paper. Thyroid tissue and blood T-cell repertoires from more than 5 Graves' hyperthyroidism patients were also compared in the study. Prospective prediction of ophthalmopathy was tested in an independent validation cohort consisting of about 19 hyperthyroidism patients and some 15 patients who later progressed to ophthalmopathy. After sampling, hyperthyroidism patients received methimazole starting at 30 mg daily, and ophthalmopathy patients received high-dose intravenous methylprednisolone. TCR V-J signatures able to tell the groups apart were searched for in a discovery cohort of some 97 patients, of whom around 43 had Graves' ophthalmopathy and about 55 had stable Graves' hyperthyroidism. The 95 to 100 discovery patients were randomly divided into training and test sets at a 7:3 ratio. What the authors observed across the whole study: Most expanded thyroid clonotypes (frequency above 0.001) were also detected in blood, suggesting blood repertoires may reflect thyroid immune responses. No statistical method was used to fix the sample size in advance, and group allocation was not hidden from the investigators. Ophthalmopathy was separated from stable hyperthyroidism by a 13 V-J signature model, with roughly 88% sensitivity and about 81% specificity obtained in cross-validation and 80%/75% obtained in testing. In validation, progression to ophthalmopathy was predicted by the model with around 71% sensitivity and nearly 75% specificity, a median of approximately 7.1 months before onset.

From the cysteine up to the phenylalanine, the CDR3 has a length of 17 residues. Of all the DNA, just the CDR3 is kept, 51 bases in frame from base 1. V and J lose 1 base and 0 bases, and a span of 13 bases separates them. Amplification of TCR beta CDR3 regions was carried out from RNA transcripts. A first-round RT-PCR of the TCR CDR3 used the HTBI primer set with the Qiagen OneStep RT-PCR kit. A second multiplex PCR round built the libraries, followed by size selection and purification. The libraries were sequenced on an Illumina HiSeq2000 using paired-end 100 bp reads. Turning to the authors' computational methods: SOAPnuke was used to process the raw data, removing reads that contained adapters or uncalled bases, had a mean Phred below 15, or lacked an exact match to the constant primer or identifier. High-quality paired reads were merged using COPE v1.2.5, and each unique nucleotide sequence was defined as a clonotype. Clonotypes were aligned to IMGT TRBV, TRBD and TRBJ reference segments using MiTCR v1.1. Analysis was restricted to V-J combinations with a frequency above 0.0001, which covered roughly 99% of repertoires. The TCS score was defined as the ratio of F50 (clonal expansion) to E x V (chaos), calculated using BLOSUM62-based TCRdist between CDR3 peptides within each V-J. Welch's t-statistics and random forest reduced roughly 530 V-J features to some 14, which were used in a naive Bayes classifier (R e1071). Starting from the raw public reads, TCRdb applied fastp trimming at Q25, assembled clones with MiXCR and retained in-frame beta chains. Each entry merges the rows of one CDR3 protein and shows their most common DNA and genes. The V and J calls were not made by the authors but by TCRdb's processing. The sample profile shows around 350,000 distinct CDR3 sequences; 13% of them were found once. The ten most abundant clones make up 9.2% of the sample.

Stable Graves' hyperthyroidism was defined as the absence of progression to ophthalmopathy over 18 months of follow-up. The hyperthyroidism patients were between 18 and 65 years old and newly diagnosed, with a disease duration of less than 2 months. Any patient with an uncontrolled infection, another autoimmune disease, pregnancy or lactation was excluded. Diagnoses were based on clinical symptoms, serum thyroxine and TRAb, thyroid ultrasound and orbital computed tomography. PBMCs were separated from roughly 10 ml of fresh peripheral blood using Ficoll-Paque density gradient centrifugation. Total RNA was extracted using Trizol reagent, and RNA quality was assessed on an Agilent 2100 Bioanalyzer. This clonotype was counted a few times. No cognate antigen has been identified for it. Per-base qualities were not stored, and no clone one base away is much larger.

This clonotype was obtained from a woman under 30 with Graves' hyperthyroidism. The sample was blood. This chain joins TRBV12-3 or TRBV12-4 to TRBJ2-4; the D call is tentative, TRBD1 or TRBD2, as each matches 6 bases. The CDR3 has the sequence CASSLGGAVLAKNIQYF. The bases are TGTGCCAGCAGTTTAGGGGGGGCAGTCCTAGCCAAAAACATTCAGTACTTC.